Each of the 16 T cell receptor beta chains below was sequenced from the same sample in a study of identical twins. In TCRdb, the 5' RACE reads were re-called with MiXCR into one record per CDR3 protein. Of about 240,000 distinct CDR3 sequences in the sample, about an eighth were seen once. These data were also reused for a study on yellow fever vaccine responses in identical twins.

Sequenced material: memory (CD45RO+) T cells sorted from blood. The receptors here all came from a young woman in good health.

This clonotype was counted between two and nine times. This sequence joins TRBV9 and TRBJ1-6, with D maybe TRBD1 (6 bases). The CDR3 length is 16 residues. The germline V and J ends were trimmed by 3 bases and 1 base, with 11 bases remaining between them. Germline CDR1 SGDLS, CDR2 YYNGEE. The CDR3: CASSARQVSYNSPLHF. The CDR3 DNA sequence: TGTGCCAGCAGCGCCCGACAGGTTTCCTATAATTCACCCCTCCACTTT.

This clonotype was counted between two and nine times. The CDR3 region has the DNA TGTGCCAGCAGCCAAGGCTCCTGGAATTCACCCCTCCACTTT. Residues: CASSQGSWNSPLHF. The J gene is TRBJ1-6, the V gene TRBV14; D is undetermined. V dropped 1 base and J dropped 7 bases, with 8 bases sitting between them. Germline CDR1 is SGHDN and CDR2 is FVKESK. The CDR3 covers 14 residues. Complete variable domain (other parts from reference TRBV14 and TRBJ1-6): EAGVTQFPSHSVIEKGQTVTLRCDPISGHDNLYWYRRVMGKEIKFLLHFVKESKQDESGMPNNRFLAERTGGTYSTLKVQPAELEDSGVYFCASSQGSWNSPLHFGNGTRLTVT.

The CDR3, as DNA: TGTGCCAGCAGTGGGACCACGGGCTCTGGGGCCAACGTCCTGACTTTC. Amino acids: CASSGTTGSGANVLTF. The rearrangement uses TRBV28 and TRBJ2-6; D may correspond to TRBD1 or TRBD2 (5 bases each). The CDR3 runs 16 residues. V gave up 5 bases and J gave up 0 bases, with 11 bases separating them. CDR1 is MDHEN and CDR2 is SYDVKM in the germline V gene.

The chain links TRBV7-9 to TRBJ2-1; a weak D match, TRBD1 (5 bases). The CDR3 covers 14 residues. In germline, CDR1 is SEHNR, CDR2 FQNEAQ (reference sequence). V gave up 5 bases and J gave up 4 bases, with 12 bases separating them. DNA of the CDR3: TGTGCCAGCAGCCAAGACAGCCAATACAATGAGCAGTTCTTC. Translating gives CASSQDSQYNEQFF. Filled out from reference TRBV7-9 and TRBJ2-1, the complete variable domain reads DTGVSQNPRHKITKRGQNVTFRCDPISEHNRLYWYRQTLGQGPEFLTYFQNEAQLEKSRLLSDRFSAERPKGSFSTLEIQRTEQGDSAMYLCASSQDSQYNEQFFGPGTRLTVL.

The chain has TRBV29-1 and TRBJ2-7; TRBD2 might be the D (6 bases). Trimming took 6 bases from V and 7 from J, leaving 19 bases between them. Germline values: CDR1 SQVTM, CDR2 ANQGSEA. The CDR3 contains 13 residues. The CDR3 DNA reads TGCAGCGTCCTTTCCGGGAGCCCCTGGGAGCAGTACTTC. Translation gives CSVLSGSPWEQYF.

A few counts support this clonotype. The V call is TRBV3-1, the J call TRBJ1-2, with D unresolved. Trimming cost V 3 bases and J 4 bases, with 12 bases left between them. The CDR3 runs to 14 residues. Germline V lookup: CDR1 LGHDT, CDR2 YNNKEL (reference sequence). The CDR3 DNA sequence: TGTGCCAGCAGCCAGAAGAAGGATTCCTATGGCTACACCTTC. It is translated as CASSQKKDSYGYTF.

This clonotype has only a few counts. The chain combines TRBV14 with TRBJ2-7; the D is unclear. The germline V and J ends were trimmed by 1 base and 6 bases, with 10 bases remaining between them. This CDR3 spans 13 amino acids. From germline, CDR1 is SGHDN and CDR2 FVKESK. Here the CDR3 reads CASSQASGLEQYF. CDR3 sequence (DNA): TGTGCCAGCAGCCAAGCGAGTGGGCTCGAGCAGTACTTC.

V and J are TRBV28 and TRBJ2-2, with D possibly called TRBD1 or TRBD2 (5 bases each). V lost 5 bases, J lost 6 bases, and 19 bases lay in between. The germline V gene has CDR1 MDHEN and CDR2 SYDVKM. This CDR3 region has 16 residues. The CDR3, as DNA: TGTGCCAGCAGTCCGAGGACGGGACGCGGTGCCGGGGAGCTGTTTTTT. It translates to CASSPRTGRGAGELFF.

The rearrangement uses TRBV20-1 and TRBJ2-2, with a possible D match to TRBD2 (6 bases). The V and J ends lost 3 bases and 4 bases respectively, with 9 bases between them. Germline V gives CDR1 DFQATT, CDR2 SNEGSKA (reference sequence). This CDR3 spans 13 amino acids. CDR3 nucleotides: TGCAGTGCTAGGGGGACTTCCACCGGGGAGCTGTTTTTT. This sequence encodes CSARGTSTGELFF.

The chain carries TRBV15 and TRBJ2-5; no firm D call. This CDR3 has 14 residues. In germline, CDR1 is LNHNV, CDR2 YYDKDF (reference sequence). Trimming took 0 bases from V and 2 from J, leaving 7 bases between them. The CDR3 bases are TGTGCCACCAGCAGAGAGGGCAGACAAGAGACCCAGTACTTC. Translation: CATSREGRQETQYF.

The J gene is TRBJ1-1, the V gene TRBV20-1, with D possibly being TRBD1 (5 bases). This CDR3 is built from 14 residues. Germline assignment: CDR1 DFQATT and CDR2 SNEGSKA (reference sequence). Trimming stripped 6 bases from V and 1 base from J, with 15 bases between. CDR3 protein: CSAAGQLGNTEAFF. The CDR3 nucleotides read TGCAGTGCCGCGGGGCAGCTTGGGAACACTGAAGCTTTCTTT.

This chain connects TRBV28 to TRBJ2-2, with TRBD1 matching over 9 bases. V dropped 2 bases and J dropped 7; count of bases not matched to a gene: 14. Germline CDR1 is MDHEN and CDR2 is SYDVKM. The CDR3 covers 18 residues. The CDR3 DNA reads TGTGCCAGCAGTTTAGGGTCTCCGGGACAGGGTTATGACGGGGAGCTGTTTTTT. Translated, it gives CASSLGSPGQGYDGELFF.

This clonotype was seen repeatedly, ten times or more. The V and J genes are TRBV5-1 and TRBJ2-1; 8 bases are a match to TRBD2. J was trimmed by 7 bases and V by 1 base; bases with no gene match: 7. The CDR3 runs to 15 residues. Germline V CDR1 and CDR2: SGHRS, YFSETQ. The CDR3 DNA reads TGCGCCAGCAGCTTGCGGTCGGGGGGGGCGAATGAGCAGTTCTTC. This gives the protein CASSLRSGGANEQFF.

The sample holds many counts of this clonotype. The chain employs TRBV6-1 and TRBJ2-2; 9 bases are a match to TRBD1. V lost 7 bases to trimming and J lost 4 bases; unmatched junction nucleotides: 13. This CDR3 contains 17 residues. From germline, CDR1 is MNHNS and CDR2 SASEGT. The CDR3 DNA follows: TGTGCCAGCAACGGCTATAAACAGGGGGCGATCACCGGGGAGCTGTTTTTT. This sequence encodes CASNGYKQGAITGELFF.

About this clonotype itself: It may be a read error: a sequence one base away is much more abundant. The rearrangement links TRBV5-1 to TRBJ2-1; D possibly matches TRBD1 or TRBD2 (5 bases each). The CDR3 length is 14 residues. Germline-derived CDR1 and CDR2 are SGHRS and YFSETQ. Trimming removed 6 bases at V and 9 bases at J, with 19 bases between. The CDR3 sequence is CASKAVGESGEQFF. The DNA for the CDR3 is TGCGCCAGCAAGGCCGTAGGGGAAAGCGGTGAGCAGTTCTTC.

This clonotype was recorded many times. The rearrangement joins TRBV29-1 to TRBJ2-2; 8 bases agree with TRBD2. The CDR3 is 14 residues long. Unmatched junction bases numbered 10, after V lost 7 bases and J lost 6 bases. The germline V gene has CDR1 SQVTM and CDR2 ANQGSEA. The CDR3 bases are TGCAGCGCCCAACGGGGGGGTGAGGCCGGGGAGCTGTTTTTT. Its protein product is CSAQRGGEAGELFF.